This T cell receptor beta chain was observed in a study of shared clonotypes between healthy human individuals. Study in general: There were three CD4 naive, three CD4 memory, two CD8 naive and one CD8 memory plates per donor.

Generated by immunoSEQ multiplex PCR, the TCRdb table keeps only in-frame clones and is missing some. The data hold about 380,000 clones, with about 96% observed a single time. Broader study findings: Blood was the sole source, and tissue repertoires probably differ. Having only a few donors restricted how much genetic and exposure-history diversity was captured.

CD8 memory was a combination that joined CD45RO+ cells with CCR7-negative CD45RA+ TemRA cells. As to this clone: What it binds is unknown.

The germline V gene encodes CDR1 LNHNV and CDR2 YYDKDF (reference sequence). J gave up 3 bases and V 0 bases, and 1 base lay outside the gene matches. This CDR3 has 14 residues. This chain links TRBV15 with TRBJ1-2; 7 positions agree with TRBD1. This clonotype was sampled from a man aged 25 to 45 in good health. Sequencing used memory CD8+ T cells sorted from blood. Subset described: CD45RO+ cells pooled with CCR7-negative TemRA cells. The DNA of the CDR3 is TGTGCCACCAGCAGAGATCAGGGGGACTATGGCTACACCTTC. Translating it yields CATSRDQGDYGYTF.